The next 11 T cell receptor beta chains were all read from a single sample in a study of CD8 T cells in ankylosing spondylitis listed by TCRdb under 2017. Library prep was done by 5' RACE. Data came from an Illumina HiSeq 2500. TCRdb redid the processing of the public reads, applying fastp at Q25 and MiXCR, and retained in-frame beta chains. Entries that share a CDR3 protein sequence are merged under the most common genes and DNA. The sample table shows a few hundred thousand distinct CDR3 sequences, and approximately 10% are seen once. The ten top clones hold roughly a fifth of the sample. The sample comprised blood, either unsorted or a sorted T cell fraction (not recorded which). These receptors all come from a male donor with ankylosing spondylitis or in good health (not recorded which).

This clonotype was counted at least ten times. The chain combines TRBV7-3 with TRBJ2-3, with 9 bases lining up with TRBD2. Germline V CDR1 and CDR2: SGHTA, FQGTGA. The CDR3 consists of 15 residues. V trimming: 2 bases; J trimming: 6 bases; junction bases outside the gene matches: 6. This chain's CDR3 is CASSLPGTSSDTQYF. The CDR3 DNA is TGTGCCAGCAGCTTACCGGGGACTAGCTCCGATACGCAGTATTTT. The complete variable domain, with remaining parts taken from reference TRBV7-3 and TRBJ2-3, reads GAGVSQTPSNKVTEKGKYVELRCDPISGHTALYWYRQSLGQGPEFLIYFQGTGAADDSGLPNDRFFAVRPEGSVSTLKIQRTERGDSAVYLCASSLPGTSSDTQYFGPGTRLTVL.

V gene TRBV7-9 combines with J gene TRBJ1-4; 9 bases match TRBD1. Germline lookup yields CDR1 SEHNR and CDR2 FQNEAQ (reference sequence). The V segment lost 5 bases and the J segment 10 bases; nucleotides outside the gene matches: 8. This CDR3 region has 14 residues. DNA for the CDR3: TGTGCCAGCAGCAAGGGACAGGGCGTCGGAAAACTGTTTTTT. It yields the protein CASSKGQGVGKLFF.

At least ten counts were recorded for this clonotype. The gene calls are TRBV12-3 or TRBV12-4 and TRBJ1-1; D may be TRBD1 (5 bases). The CDR3 runs to 14 residues. V was shortened by 3 bases and J by 1 base, with 9 bases between the two germline ends. The CDR3 coding sequence is TGTGCCAGCAGTTTGGGCAGGGCGAACACTGAAGCTTTCTTT. This sequence encodes CASSLGRANTEAFF.

This rearrangement joins TRBV7-8 to TRBJ2-1; no reliable D call. The ends were cut back, 3 bases at V and 7 bases at J, with 13 bases in the middle. The CDR3 length is 14 residues. CDR1 is SGHVS, CDR2 FQNEAQ, per germline. The CDR3 region is CASSLGVRNNEQFF. CDR3 DNA: TGTGCCAGCAGCTTGGGCGTAAGGAATAATGAGCAGTTCTTC.

The V gene is TRBV7-6, the J gene TRBJ2-3, with D perhaps assigned TRBD1 or TRBD2 (5 bases each). V was clipped by 3 bases and J by 0 bases, with 19 bases between them. The V gene's germline CDR1 is SGHVS and CDR2 FNYEAQ. The CDR3 length is 18 residues. The CDR3 region is CASSLRQSSGPSTDTQYF. Here the CDR3 DNA reads TGTGCCAGCAGCTTGCGCCAATCATCGGGGCCTAGCACAGATACGCAGTATTTT.

This clonotype has ten or more counts. This chain connects TRBV28 to TRBJ2-5; 7 nucleotides align to TRBD1. Germline V gives CDR1 MDHEN, CDR2 SYDVKM. The J segment lost 5 bases and the V segment lost 5 bases, leaving 11 bases of the junction unmatched. CDR3 size: 15 residues. CDR3 sequence (DNA): TGTGCCAGCAGTCGCACAGGGGTCACAGGGGAGACCCAGTACTTC. It specifies CASSRTGVTGETQYF.

This clonotype was observed at least ten times. The chain joins TRBV7-9 to TRBJ2-7; the D gene is possibly TRBD2 (5 bases). Germline values: CDR1 SEHNR, CDR2 FQNEAQ (reference sequence). Trimming took 1 base from V and 1 from J, leaving 8 bases between them. CDR3 length: 14 amino acids. The DNA of the CDR3 is TGTGCCAGCAGCTTAGGAAGCGGTTCCTACGAGCAGTACTTC. Amino acid sequence: CASSLGSGSYEQYF.

This clonotype was detected only a few times. This rearrangement joins TRBV2 to TRBJ2-5, with 7 bases lining up with TRBD1. Germline CDR1 is SNHLY and CDR2 is FYNNEI. Trimming removed 6 bases from V and 5 bases from J; junction bases left unmatched: 9. This CDR3 region has 14 residues. Here the CDR3 DNA reads TGTGCCAGCAGGGACAGGTTCCAGCGGGAGACCCAGTACTTC. Amino acid sequence: CASRDRFQRETQYF. Full variable domain (outside the CDR3, taken from reference TRBV2 and TRBJ2-5): EPEVTQTPSHQVTQMGQEVILRCVPISNHLYFYWYRQILGQKVEFLVSFYNNEISEKSEIFDDQFSVERPDGSNFTLKIRSTKLEDSAMYFCASRDRFQRETQYFGPGTRLLVL.

The J gene is TRBJ2-5, the V gene TRBV6-6; D is unresolved. In germline, CDR1 is MNHNY, CDR2 SVGAGI (reference sequence). V lost 7 bases and J 7 bases, leaving 16 bases between the germline ends. The length of the CDR3 is 13 residues. The CDR3 is CASNNSPHGTQYF. The CDR3 DNA is TGTGCCAGCAACAACAGTCCCCATGGGACCCAGTACTTC.

This clonotype was seen many times. The chain links TRBV6-1 to TRBJ1-6; D gene uncertain. The CDR3 runs 14 residues. V gave up 6 bases and J gave up 3 bases, with 9 bases separating them. Germline V gene data show CDR1 as MNHNS and CDR2 as SASEGT. The CDR3, as DNA: TGTGCCAGCAGCCGCATGAGCTATAATTCACCCCTCCACTTT. Translated: CASSRMSYNSPLHF.

There are many counts of this clonotype. In nucleotides, the CDR3 is TGTGCCAGCAGCTTAGAGCGTGGATTTGACACAGATACGCAGTATTTT. This codes for CASSLERGFDTDTQYF. V is TRBV7-8 and J is TRBJ2-3; D not certain. Trimming cost V 1 base and J 2 bases, with 13 bases left between them. Germline V gives CDR1 SGHVS, CDR2 FQNEAQ. The CDR3 consists of 16 residues. Full variable domain (missing parts from reference TRBV7-8 and TRBJ2-3): GAGVSQSPRYKVAKRGQDVALRCDPISGHVSLFWYQQALGQGPEFLTYFQNEAQLDKSGLPSDRFFAERPEGSVSTLKIQRTQQEDSAVYLCASSLERGFDTDTQYFGPGTRLTVL.